This TCR beta chain appears in the sequencing data of a study of glioma-infiltrating T cells. Study details: WHO grade II oligodendrogliomas or astrocytomas, plus non-recurrent WHO grade IV glioblastomas, were sampled. Target coverage was about 4.5- to 11-fold for 850,000 to 1,000,000 blood T cells.

Germline V gives CDR1 SGHTA, CDR2 FQGNSA. The CDR3 is 13 amino acids. To note about this clonotype: This may be a read error, as it is one base from a much larger clone.

The iRepertoire nested amplicon-rescue multiplex PCR amplified TCR alpha and beta CDR3s from RNA. TCRdb passed the multiplex PCR reads through MiXCR, listing each CDR3 protein once. The data contain more than 350,000 distinct CDR3 sequences, roughly two fifths of them singletons. The chain employs TRBV7-2 and TRBJ2-1; D is ambiguous. Sequenced input: glioma tissue, nonneoplastic brain tissue, or PBMCs (not recorded which). This receptor was obtained from a human donor with low-grade glioma or glioblastoma, undergoing nonglioma brain surgery, or in good health (not recorded which). The CDR3, as DNA: TGTGTCAGCAGCCCCTACCCTCACGGGGAGCAGTTCTTC. Amino acid sequence: CVSSPYPHGEQFF.